These 27 T cell receptor beta chains came from one sample sequenced in a study of blood T cells in healthy people across ages (dated by TCRdb to 2014 to 2015). Library generation was performed with 5' RACE. TCRdb lists the instrument as Illumina HiSeq 2500. A second PCR of roughly 7 to 12 cycles was run with a J-beta primer mix and a sample-barcoded 5' primer. TCRdb reanalyzed the raw reads on its own, using fastp at Q25 for trimming and MiXCR for clone calling, and kept in-frame beta chains. Rows matching on CDR3 protein sequence are summarized as one entry with the most common DNA and genes. Present in this sample are about a million distinct CDR3 sequences, 51% of which were seen just once. About a fifth of the sample belongs to the ten largest clones. Sample: blood. The receptors here all came from a woman aged 55-69 years in good health.

The chain employs TRBV6-2 or TRBV6-3 and TRBJ2-6; 10 bases fit TRBD2. The CDR3 runs to 18 residues. Germline-derived CDR1 and CDR2 are MNHEY and SVGEGT. V lost 10 bases and J lost 3; bases outside the gene matches: 15. The CDR3 is CATAGAGGFIGGANVLTF. Written as DNA, the CDR3 is TGTGCCACCGCCGGAGCGGGAGGGTTCATCGGTGGGGCCAACGTCCTGACTTTC.

The V and J genes are TRBV4-1 and TRBJ2-5; tentatively, D is TRBD1 (5 bases). This CDR3 comprises 16 residues. Trimming removed 1 base at V and 3 bases at J, with 15 bases between. Germline-derived CDR1 and CDR2 are MGHRA and YSYEKL. CDR3 in amino acids: CASSQVPGLVKETQYF. The CDR3, as DNA: TGCGCCAGCAGCCAAGTCCCAGGGCTGGTTAAAGAGACCCAGTACTTC.

This rearrangement joins TRBV5-1 to TRBJ2-7, with 12 bases that match TRBD2. The CDR3 length is 16 residues. Trimming cost V 3 bases and J 7 bases; bases outside gene matches: 11. Germline V gene lookup returns CDR1 SGHRS and CDR2 YFSETQ. The CDR3: CASSWTSGTGGGEQYF. The CDR3 DNA reads TGCGCCAGCAGCTGGACTAGCGGGACCGGAGGGGGAGAGCAGTACTTC. The full variable domain, in which reference TRBV5-1 and TRBJ2-7 provide the parts outside the CDR3, is KAGVTQTPRYLIKTRGQQVTLSCSPISGHRSVSWYQQTPGQGLQFLFEYFSETQRNKGNFPGRFSGRQFSNSRSEMNVSTLELGDSALYLCASSWTSGTGGGEQYFGPGTRLTVT.

The chain uses TRBV30 and TRBJ1-1; possibly TRBD1 for D (6 bases). The CDR3 loop spans 13 amino acids. Germline V gene lookup returns CDR1 GTSNPN and CDR2 SVGIG (reference sequence). V was pared by 3 bases and J by 6 bases, with 14 bases between. This CDR3 reads CAWRSNRVSEAFF. The CDR3 nucleotides read TGTGCCTGGAGGTCGAACAGGGTGTCTGAAGCTTTCTTT.

The chain is built from TRBV7-2 and TRBJ1-2; a weak D match, TRBD1 (5 bases). The ends were cut back, 3 bases at V and 6 bases at J, with 14 bases in the middle. Per germline, CDR1 SGHTA and CDR2 FQGNSA. The CDR3 spans 14 residues. The CDR3 is CASSFPRDFDGYTF. Written as DNA, the CDR3 is TGTGCCAGCAGCTTTCCCAGGGATTTCGATGGCTACACCTTC.

This chain joins TRBV24-1 and TRBJ1-5, with 7 bases lining up with TRBD1. Germline values: CDR1 KGHDR, CDR2 SFDVKD. This CDR3 spans 16 amino acids. V gave up 5 bases and J gave up 2 bases; unmatched junction bases: 8. This CDR3 is CATSATDRDGNQPQHF. CDR3 in DNA: TGTGCCACCAGTGCGACCGACAGGGACGGCAATCAGCCCCAGCATTTT.

This clonotype was recorded a few times. The V gene is TRBV28, the J gene TRBJ2-7; D is ambiguous. Germline V gives CDR1 MDHEN, CDR2 SYDVKM. V lost 7 bases and J 3 bases, leaving 13 bases between the germline ends. The CDR3 is 13 amino acids. The CDR3 loop is CASTLGGNYEQYF. CDR3 DNA sequence: TGTGCCAGCACCCTGGGCGGAAACTACGAGCAGTACTTC.

The chain recombines TRBV2 with TRBJ2-1; the D is unclear. Germline V gene lookup returns CDR1 SNHLY and CDR2 FYNNEI. This CDR3 is built from 14 residues. V lost 6 bases and J 1 base, leaving 10 bases between the germline ends. The CDR3 loop reads CASRVGRSYNEQFF. Here the CDR3 DNA reads TGTGCCAGCAGGGTTGGAAGATCCTACAATGAGCAGTTCTTC.

The chain recombines TRBV9 with TRBJ2-3, with TRBD2 matching over 10 bases. V lost 3 bases, J lost 4 bases, and 8 bases stayed unmatched. This CDR3 has 16 residues. The germline CDR1 and CDR2 sequences are SGDLS and YYNGEE. The CDR3 protein is CASSDATSGKPDTQYF. The CDR3 DNA is TGTGCCAGCAGCGACGCCACTAGCGGGAAGCCAGATACGCAGTATTTT.

The V and J genes are TRBV6-5 and TRBJ2-3; no definite D call. V shed 6 bases and J shed 0 bases, with 13 bases lying between them. In germline, CDR1 is MNHEY, CDR2 SVGAGI. The CDR3 totals 15 residues. The CDR3 region is CASSDVWGSTDTQYF. In nucleotides, the CDR3 is TGTGCCAGCAGCGATGTGTGGGGAAGCACAGATACGCAGTATTTT.

A note on this clonotype: Germline is not matched at one junction end, which may reflect a read error. The V call is TRBV20-1, the J call TRBJ2-1; D is possibly TRBD1 (5 bases). The CDR3 has 15 amino acids. Germline lookup yields CDR1 DFQATT and CDR2 SNEGSKA (reference sequence). CDR3 in amino acids: CSAKIKGFGVNGQFF. For the CDR3, the DNA is TGCAGTGCTAAAATCAAGGGGTTTGGTGTTAATGGGCAGTTCTTC.

The V call is TRBV11-2, the J call TRBJ2-3, with D uncertain. Germline CDR1 and CDR2: SGHAT and FQNNGV. V dropped 4 bases and J dropped 7 bases, with 9 bases sitting between them. This CDR3 region has 12 residues. This CDR3 is CASSYVRNTQYF. The CDR3 bases are TGTGCCAGCAGCTACGTACGTAATACGCAGTATTTT.

This chain uses TRBV10-2 with TRBJ2-5; D possibly matches TRBD1 or TRBD2 (6 bases each). The germline gives CDR1 WSHSY, CDR2 SAAADI. The CDR3 length is 15 residues. V was cut by 7 bases and J by 3 bases, with 18 bases left in between. The CDR3 sequence: CASNRGVGDEETQYF. The CDR3 nucleotides are TGCGCCAGCAATAGGGGGGTGGGGGATGAAGAGACCCAGTACTTC.

Written as DNA, the CDR3 is TGTGCCATCAGTGAGGCGGGGCAGGGAAGGAAAGCTTTCTTT. Amino acids: CAISEAGQGRKAFF. This chain links TRBV10-3 with TRBJ1-1; weak D call: TRBD1 (5 bases). This CDR3 has 14 amino acids. V lost 2 bases and J 9 bases, leaving 16 bases between the germline ends. The V gene's germline CDR1 is ENHRY and CDR2 SYGVKD.

The chain combines TRBV11-2 with TRBJ2-3; TRBD2 aligns across 8 bases. V lost 2 bases to trimming and J lost 3 bases; unmatched junction nucleotides: 4. Germline values: CDR1 SGHAT, CDR2 FQNNGV. The CDR3 runs to 15 residues. In nucleotides, the CDR3 is TGTGCCAGCAGCTTAAATGCGGGAGGTACAGATACGCAGTATTTT. Amino acid sequence: CASSLNAGGTDTQYF.

This clonotype was seen only a few times. The rearrangement uses TRBV28 and TRBJ2-7, with 9 bases fitting TRBD1. Germline V gene data show CDR1 as MDHEN and CDR2 as SYDVKM. The junction had 3 bases not matched to a gene; V was cut back by 7 bases and J by 2 bases. This CDR3 contains 13 residues. For the CDR3, the DNA is TGTGCCAGCAAGACAGGGGGGACCTACGAGCAGTACTTC. Protein product: CASKTGGTYEQYF.

This chain links TRBV7-2 with TRBJ2-7; 9 bases match TRBD1. Trimming cost V 4 bases and J 7 bases; bases outside gene matches: 11. From germline, CDR1 is SGHTA and CDR2 FQGNSA. The CDR3 loop spans 15 amino acids. The CDR3 loop reads CASSSRTGANNEQYF. The CDR3 region has the DNA TGTGCCAGCAGCTCAAGGACAGGGGCCAACAATGAGCAGTACTTC. Using reference TRBV7-2 and TRBJ2-7 for the parts outside the CDR3, the full variable domain is GAGVSQSPSNKVTEKGKDVELRCDPISGHTALYWYRQSLGQGLEFLIYFQGNSAPDKSGLPSDRFSAERTGGSVSTLTIQRTQQEDSAVYLCASSSRTGANNEQYFGPGTRLTVT.

In the case of this clonotype: A read error is possible here, since a much larger clone lies one base away. The chain's CDR3 is CASSLARGRYEQYF. CDR3 DNA sequence: TGTGCCAGCAGTTTAGCGCGGGGTAGGTACGAGCAGTACTTC. The chain joins TRBV12-3 or TRBV12-4 to TRBJ2-7, with D perhaps TRBD2 (6 bases). The CDR3 runs 14 residues. V was cut by 0 bases and J by 4 bases, with 10 bases left in between.

This sequence joins TRBV4-1 and TRBJ2-7; a possible D gene is TRBD2 (6 bases). CDR3 length: 17 amino acids. Trimming took 4 bases from V and 0 from J, leaving 19 bases between them. Per the germline V gene, CDR1 is MGHRA and CDR2 is YSYEKL. CDR3 amino acids: CASSRSRAGGLSYEQYF. DNA for the CDR3: TGCGCCAGCAGCCGATCAAGGGCCGGGGGACTCTCCTACGAGCAGTACTTC.

This clonotype is a singleton in its sample. This sequence joins TRBV5-1 and TRBJ2-5, with 8 bases fitting TRBD1. Germline loops: CDR1 SGHRS, CDR2 YFSETQ. J gave up 7 bases and V 0 bases, and 8 bases lay outside the gene matches. The CDR3 length is 15 residues. The CDR3 spells CASSLAQGDWGTQYF. The CDR3 DNA is TGCGCCAGCAGCTTGGCACAGGGGGATTGGGGGACCCAGTACTTC.

Concerning this clonotype: One junction end does not reproduce the germline sequence, and a read error may be involved. The CDR3 is CTSRGHPSGVGYTF. The CDR3 bases are TGTACCAGCAGGGGACATCCCAGCGGGGTCGGCTACACCTTC. This sequence joins TRBV9 and TRBJ1-2; D might be TRBD1 (6 bases). Germline-derived CDR1 and CDR2 are SGDLS and YYNGEE. CDR3 size: 14 residues.

This sequence joins TRBV14 and TRBJ2-1; 7 positions match TRBD2. CDR1 is SGHDN, CDR2 FVKESK, per germline. J gave up 3 bases and V 1 base, and 6 bases lay outside the gene matches. The CDR3 has 16 residues. The CDR3 reads CASSQGLAVIYNEQFF. CDR3 in DNA: TGTGCCAGCAGCCAAGGGCTAGCGGTCATCTACAATGAGCAGTTCTTC.

The V gene is TRBV6-5, the J gene TRBJ1-6; maybe TRBD1 (5 bases). The CDR3 has 14 residues. Trimming took off 4 bases at V and 5 bases at J, with 9 bases between the two ends. Germline CDR1 MNHEY, CDR2 SVGAGI. CDR3: CASSLGPNNSPLHF. The CDR3 DNA reads as TGTGCCAGCAGTTTGGGACCGAATAATTCACCCCTCCACTTT.

This clonotype appeared a few times. CDR3 sequence reads: CASSLDSSGSGRETQYF. Here the CDR3 DNA reads TGTGCCAGCAGCTTAGATTCCAGCGGGAGTGGTCGAGAGACCCAGTACTTC. The chain joins TRBV11-1 to TRBJ2-5; TRBD2 matches at 8 bases. Germline values: CDR1 SGHAT, CDR2 FQDESV (reference sequence). The length of the CDR3 is 17 residues. Unmatched junction bases numbered 11, after V lost 1 base and J lost 4 bases. Full variable domain (remainder filled in from reference TRBV11-1 and TRBJ2-5): EAEVAQSPRYKITEKSQAVAFWCDPISGHATLYWYRQILGQGPELLVQFQDESVVDDSQLPKDRFSAERLKGVDSTLKIQPAELGDSAMYLCASSLDSSGSGRETQYFGPGTRLLVL.

This clonotype was counted between two and nine times. CDR3 in amino acids: CASSPPWTEHGRTALAKNIQYF. The CDR3 DNA follows: TGTGCCAGCAGTCCCCCCTGGACAGAACACGGGAGGACCGCCCTAGCCAAAAACATTCAGTACTTC. The chain has TRBV28 and TRBJ2-4, with D maybe TRBD2 (7 bases). CDR3 length: 22 amino acids. The V gene lost 5 bases and the J gene lost 0 bases, with 32 bases spanning the gap. Germline CDR1 MDHEN, CDR2 SYDVKM. Full variable domain (remainder filled in from reference TRBV28 and TRBJ2-4): DVKVTQSSRYLVKRTGEKVFLECVQDMDHENMFWYRQDPGLGLRLIYFSYDVKMKEKGDIPEGYSVSREKKERFSLILESASTNQTSMYLCASSPPWTEHGRTALAKNIQYFGAGTRLSVL.

This rearrangement joins TRBV4-3 to TRBJ2-2; D might be TRBD2 (5 bases). The length of the CDR3 is 17 residues. Between the trimmed V and J ends, which lost 0 bases and 7 bases, there was a span of 18 bases. Per germline, CDR1 LGHNA and CDR2 YSLEER. CDR3 nucleotide sequence: TGCGCCAGCAGCCAAGATTGGCAAGAGGGAAATGTCGGGGAGCTGTTTTTT. Translated, it gives CASSQDWQEGNVGELFF.

This clonotype turned up a few times. The chain joins TRBV29-1 to TRBJ2-7, with D uncertain. Trimming left V 1 base short and J 7 bases short, with 11 bases between. CDR1 and CDR2 from the germline V gene are SQVTM and ANQGSEA. The CDR3 is made up of 12 amino acids. CDR3 region: CSVEGALREQYF. The CDR3 DNA follows: TGCAGCGTTGAAGGGGCCCTTCGGGAGCAGTACTTC.